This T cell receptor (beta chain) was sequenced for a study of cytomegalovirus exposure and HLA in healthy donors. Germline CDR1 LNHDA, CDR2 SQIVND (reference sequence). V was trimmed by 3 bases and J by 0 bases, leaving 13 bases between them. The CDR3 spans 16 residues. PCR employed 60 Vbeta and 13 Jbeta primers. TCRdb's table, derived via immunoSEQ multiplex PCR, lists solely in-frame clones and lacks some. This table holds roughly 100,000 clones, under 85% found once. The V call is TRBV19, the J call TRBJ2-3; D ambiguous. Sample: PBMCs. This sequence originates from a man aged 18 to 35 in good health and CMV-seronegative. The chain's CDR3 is CASSMRSRSSTDTQYF. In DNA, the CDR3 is TGTGCCAGTAGTATGAGGAGCCGATCTAGCACAGATACGCAGTATTTT.